A selection of T cell receptor beta chains follows, all from one sample in a study of blood T cell repertoires in COVID-19. TCRdb keeps only in-frame clones here, not all; method: immunoSEQ multiplex PCR. Of 120,000 to 150,000 clones detected, 84% appear once; the ten largest clones hold roughly 8.7%. The specimen was peripheral blood. The receptors here all came from a man in his thirties or forties with COVID-19, enrolled during active disease. Both conserved end residues are part of each CDR3.

j_call v_call cdr3_aa
TRBJ2-1 TRBV2 CASSGQTSGIRHEQFF
TRBJ2-3 TRBV6-4 CASSDVAGGTDTQYF
TRBJ1-3 TRBV7-2 CASSFQGGNTIYF
TRBJ2-5 TRBV11-2 CASSPRTGAGKETQYF
TRBJ2-1 TRBV6-4 CASSSIAGGNYNEQFF
TRBJ2-3 TRBV19 CASSRGTGYRDWSVDTQYF
TRBJ2-7 TRBV7-9 CASSNSGAFDEQYF
TRBJ2-7 TRBV5-5 CASSPYGQGDPYEQYF
TRBJ2-4 TRBV6-6 CASTYGQPNIQYF
TRBJ2-1 TRBV6-2/TRBV6-3 CASSFSKSGTSGRNEQFF
TRBJ2-1 TRBV5-1 CASRKDRVRNEQFF
TRBJ1-6 TRBV29-1 CSVRTGGNSPLHF
TRBJ2-1 TRBV5-1 CASSPNTGRSYNEQFF
TRBJ1-4 TRBV10-3 CAISESGTGVNEKLFF
TRBJ2-1 TRBV5-4 CASSLDQREGAEQFF
TRBJ1-1 TRBV12-3/TRBV12-4 CASSLNFDTEAFF
TRBJ1-4 TRBV10-3 CAISANGEKLFF
TRBJ1-3 TRBV27 CASSNIGAGNTIYF
TRBJ1-3 TRBV6-5 CASSYDPAFGNTIYF
TRBJ2-7 TRBV6-6 CASSPGPPGQGDGTVSYEQYF
TRBJ2-1 TRBV5-1 CASSPGLGSYNEQFF
TRBJ1-3 TRBV7-3 CASSLKDRGSSGNTIYF
TRBJ2-7 TRBV5-1 CASSSGTGSPYEQYF
TRBJ1-1 TRBV30 CAWSGAWSSEAFF